The next 28 T cell receptor beta chains were all read from a single sample in a study of T-cell reconstitution after alpha-beta-depleted transplantation in children. The library targeted TCRbeta and was prepared with unique molecular identifiers. TCRdb itself ran the PCR reads through MiXCR, one entry per CDR3 protein. The sample shows 490,000 or so distinct CDR3 sequences, about 10% of them seen only once. Source: PBMCs, taken before TCRalphabeta/CD19-depleted stem cell transplant. Source of these receptors: a child between 2 and 9 years old with inherited bone marrow failure, due to receive a stem cell transplant.

This clonotype was counted ten times or more. The chain has TRBV4-3 and TRBJ1-4; 7 bases match TRBD1. This CDR3 contains 15 residues. CDR1 LGHNA and CDR2 YSLEER come from the germline V gene. Losses at the gene ends were 0 bases for V and 5 bases for J; bases not matched to a gene: 3. CDR3 sequence (DNA): TGCGCCAGCAGCCAAGACAGGGGGTGGAATGAAAAACTGTTTTTT. It is translated as CASSQDRGWNEKLFF.

This clonotype was counted many times. The chain combines TRBV4-2 with TRBJ2-5; TRBD2 matches 10 bases. Per the germline V gene, CDR1 is LGHNA and CDR2 is YNFKEQ. This CDR3 comprises 15 residues. The V segment lost 3 bases and the J segment 5 bases; nucleotides outside the gene matches: 6. In DNA form, the CDR3 reads TGTGCCAGCAGCCATCAAGCGGGAGGGCCTGAGACCCAGTACTTC. Translated, it gives CASSHQAGGPETQYF.

As for this clonotype: Relative to the germline gene, one junction end is altered; a read error may explain this. The chain uses TRBV3-1 and TRBJ2-1, with TRBD1 as a possible D gene (6 bases). The V gene's germline CDR1 is LGHDT and CDR2 YNNKEL (reference sequence). The CDR3 length is 13 residues. The CDR3 loop reads CASKQGGYNERFF. In DNA form, the CDR3 reads TGTGCCAGCAAGCAAGGGGGTTACAATGAGCGGTTCTTC.

V is TRBV28 and J is TRBJ2-1; no firm D call. This CDR3 has 18 residues. Germline V gene sequence: CDR1 MDHEN, CDR2 SYDVKM. V lost 6 bases and J 3 bases, leaving 24 bases between the germline ends. The CDR3 sequence: CASSPGTGADLFYNEQFF. CDR3 nucleotide sequence: TGTGCCAGCAGCCCCGGAACCGGAGCCGATCTGTTCTACAATGAGCAGTTCTTC.

This clonotype was seen repeatedly, ten times or more. The chain carries TRBV5-1 and TRBJ1-2; weak D call: TRBD1 (6 bases). The CDR3 has 15 residues. CDR1 SGHRS and CDR2 YFSETQ come from the germline V gene. V was trimmed by 0 bases and J by 8 bases, leaving 17 bases between them. The CDR3 sequence is CASSLGLRGPDGYTF. The DNA of the CDR3 is TGCGCCAGCAGCTTGGGCCTCAGGGGCCCAGACGGCTACACCTTC.

Worth noting for this clonotype: A much larger clone lies a single base off, so this may be a read error. The chain is built from TRBV6-5 and TRBJ2-1; D is unresolved. Germline V gives CDR1 MNHEY, CDR2 SVGAGI. This CDR3 has 11 residues. Trimming cost V 6 bases and J 10 bases, with 10 bases left between them. CDR3: CASSTPWEQFF. In DNA form, the CDR3 reads TGTGCCAGCAGCACTCCTTGGGAGCAGTTCTTC.

At least ten counts were recorded for this clonotype. This rearrangement joins TRBV29-1 to TRBJ1-6; possible D gene TRBD1, 5 bases. There are 13 residues in the CDR3. Germline V gives CDR1 SQVTM, CDR2 ANQGSEA. Trimming pared 4 bases from V and 6 bases from J, leaving 10 bases between. The CDR3 sequence is CSVGGDGNSPLHF. The DNA for the CDR3 is TGCAGCGTTGGTGGGGACGGTAATTCACCCCTCCACTTT.

Many counts were recorded for this clonotype. The J gene is TRBJ1-2, the V gene TRBV4-1; 7 bases match TRBD1. The J segment lost 3 bases and the V segment lost 6 bases, leaving 13 bases of the junction unmatched. Germline CDR1 MGHRA, CDR2 YSYEKL. This CDR3 region has 16 residues. For the CDR3, the DNA is TGCGCCAGCAGGCACCCGGGGACAGCTTTATACTATGGCTACACCTTC. It specifies CASRHPGTALYYGYTF.

This clonotype was seen a few times. CDR3 region: CSAGTYGYTF. The DNA for the CDR3 is TGCAGCGCGGGGACCTATGGCTACACCTTC. The V and J genes are TRBV29-1 and TRBJ1-2, with D perhaps TRBD1 (5 bases). The germline CDR1 and CDR2 sequences are SQVTM and ANQGSEA. The V end lost 7 bases, the J end lost 4 bases, and 7 bases lay between the germline ends. This CDR3 spans 10 amino acids. The whole variable domain, remainder taken from reference TRBV29-1 and TRBJ1-2, is SAVISQKPSRDICQRGTSLTIQCQVDSQVTMMFWYRQQPGQSLTLIATANQGSEATYESGFVIDKFPISRPNLTFSTLTVSNMSPEDSSIYLCSAGTYGYTFGSGTRLTVV.

This clonotype was seen at least ten times. The chain employs TRBV20-1 and TRBJ2-1; 7 positions match TRBD2. Germline-derived CDR1 and CDR2 are DFQATT and SNEGSKA (reference sequence). The CDR3 runs to 14 residues. Trimming removed 5 bases from V and 10 bases from J; junction bases left unmatched: 14. This CDR3 is CSAPREYSVREQFF. CDR3 nucleotides: TGCAGTGCTCCGCGGGAGTACTCGGTGCGGGAGCAGTTCTTC.

This clonotype was seen repeatedly, ten times or more. J is TRBJ2-7 and V is TRBV7-8; D is perhaps TRBD2 (5 bases). Germline assignment: CDR1 SGHVS and CDR2 FQNEAQ. Trimming left V 1 base short and J 2 bases short, with 18 bases between. The CDR3 covers 17 residues. The CDR3 DNA reads as TGTGCCAGCAGCTTAGGACCGCGGGCGGCTACTCCCTACGAGCAGTACTTC. It encodes CASSLGPRAATPYEQYF. Full variable domain (missing parts from reference TRBV7-8 and TRBJ2-7): GAGVSQSPRYKVAKRGQDVALRCDPISGHVSLFWYQQALGQGPEFLTYFQNEAQLDKSGLPSDRFFAERPEGSVSTLKIQRTQQEDSAVYLCASSLGPRAATPYEQYFGPGTRLTVT.

In this sample, this clonotype turned up many times. V is TRBV5-5 and J is TRBJ1-3, with 7 bases lining up with TRBD1. The germline V gene has CDR1 SGHKS and CDR2 YYEKEE (reference sequence). Germline trimming cut 2 bases from V and 2 bases from J; bases unmatched to any gene: 7. The CDR3 loop spans 16 amino acids. CDR3 residues: CASSFESGTAGNTIYF. CDR3 nucleotides: TGTGCCAGCAGCTTTGAGTCCGGGACAGCTGGAAACACCATATATTTT.

This clonotype was counted many times. The chain joins TRBV7-9 to TRBJ2-1; D might be TRBD2 (6 bases). Trimming shortened V by 1 base and J by 7 bases, and 11 bases separated the two germline ends. CDR3 length: 14 residues. CDR1 and CDR2 from the germline V gene are SEHNR and FQNEAQ (reference sequence). CDR3 nucleotide sequence: TGTGCCAGCAGCTTAGGGGGTAGCGGAAATGAGCAGTTCTTC. It specifies CASSLGGSGNEQFF.

In this sample, this clonotype turned up many times. This rearrangement joins TRBV7-2 to TRBJ2-7; 8 bases agree with TRBD2. The V gene's germline CDR1 is SGHTA and CDR2 FQGNSA. CDR3 length: 15 amino acids. V gave up 0 bases and J gave up 3 bases; unmatched junction bases: 4. CDR3 sequence (DNA): TGTGCCAGCAGCTTAGCCGGGAGGGGGATCTACGAGCAGTACTTC. Its protein product is CASSLAGRGIYEQYF. The variable domain in full, with the rest retrieved from reference TRBV7-2 and TRBJ2-7, is GAGVSQSPSNKVTEKGKDVELRCDPISGHTALYWYRQSLGQGLEFLIYFQGNSAPDKSGLPSDRFSAERTGGSVSTLTIQRTQQEDSAVYLCASSLAGRGIYEQYFGPGTRLTVT.

This clonotype was counted ten times or more. The V gene is TRBV6-2 or TRBV6-3, the J gene TRBJ2-7, with unresolved D. The CDR3 consists of 13 residues. The germline CDR1 and CDR2 sequences are MNHEY and SVGEGT. The V end was cut by 2 bases, the J end by 6 bases, with 11 bases between. The CDR3 DNA is TGTGCCAGCAGTTACGACCCGCGCGTCGAGCAGTACTTC. Protein product: CASSYDPRVEQYF.

There are many counts of this clonotype. The chain links TRBV20-1 to TRBJ2-7; D is perhaps TRBD1 or TRBD2 (5 bases each). Germline CDR1 is DFQATT and CDR2 is SNEGSKA (reference sequence). The length of the CDR3 is 16 residues. V was trimmed by 0 bases and J by 4 bases, leaving 19 bases between them. For the CDR3, the DNA is TGCAGTGCTAGAGAACAATGGGGGACCGAGTTTTACGAGCAGTACTTC. As protein: CSAREQWGTEFYEQYF.

This clonotype was seen ten or more times. This chain joins TRBV7-2 and TRBJ2-5, with D possibly TRBD2 on 6 matching bases. CDR1 and CDR2 from the germline V gene are SGHTA and FQGNSA. The CDR3 contains 16 residues. V was trimmed by 1 base and J by 5 bases, leaving 17 bases between them. CDR3 sequence: CASSLGVRGGQETQYF. CDR3 nucleotides: TGTGCCAGCAGCTTAGGAGTGCGGGGCGGCCAGGAGACCCAGTACTTC. Variable domain in full (rest from reference TRBV7-2 and TRBJ2-5): GAGVSQSPSNKVTEKGKDVELRCDPISGHTALYWYRQSLGQGLEFLIYFQGNSAPDKSGLPSDRFSAERTGGSVSTLTIQRTQQEDSAVYLCASSLGVRGGQETQYFGPGTRLLVL.

V usage is TRBV9 and J usage is TRBJ2-1, with D hard to call. Germline assignment: CDR1 SGDLS and CDR2 YYNGEE. Trimming removed 1 base from V and 0 bases from J, with 14 bases in between. The CDR3 consists of 17 residues. The CDR3 protein is CASSVQLGGSSYNEQFF. In DNA, the CDR3 is TGTGCCAGCAGCGTACAGTTAGGCGGAAGCTCCTACAATGAGCAGTTCTTC.

This clonotype was picked up a small number of times. This chain connects TRBV5-1 to TRBJ2-5; tentatively, D is TRBD1 (6 bases). CDR1 and CDR2 from the germline V gene are SGHRS and YFSETQ. This CDR3 has 14 amino acids. V lost 4 bases to trimming and J lost 2 bases, with 12 bases between them. In DNA form, the CDR3 reads TGCGCCAGCAGCCCCCAGGGGTTTCAAGAGACCCAGTACTTC. This encodes CASSPQGFQETQYF.

This clonotype was detected ten times or more. The chain joins TRBV29-1 to TRBJ2-1; 7 nucleotides align to TRBD1. The J segment lost 9 bases and the V segment lost 6 bases, leaving 8 bases of the junction unmatched. The CDR3 is made up of 12 amino acids. Per the germline V gene, CDR1 is SQVTM and CDR2 is ANQGSEA. Here the CDR3 reads CSVAKTGLEQFF. CDR3 in DNA: TGCAGCGTCGCAAAGACAGGGCTTGAGCAGTTCTTC.

This clonotype has at least ten counts. V usage is TRBV10-2 and J usage is TRBJ1-5, with D hard to call. V was shortened by 6 bases and J by 4 bases, with 19 bases between the two germline ends. CDR3 size: 16 residues. Germline CDR1 reads WSHSY; CDR2 reads SAAADI. CDR3 DNA: TGCGCCAGCAGAGGAGAATTTCTCCTTGGGAATCAGCCCCAGCATTTT. Translation gives CASRGEFLLGNQPQHF.

This clonotype has ten or more counts. In DNA form, the CDR3 reads TGTGCCAGCAGTTTGGACAGGGGTCACTACGAGCAGTACTTC. It specifies CASSLDRGHYEQYF. V is TRBV7-9 and J is TRBJ2-7, with 9 bases that match TRBD1. The length of the CDR3 is 14 residues. CDR1 and CDR2 from the germline V gene are SEHNR and FQNEAQ (reference sequence). J was trimmed by 3 bases and V by 6 bases; bases with no gene match: 6.

V gene TRBV7-6 combines with J gene TRBJ2-7, with TRBD1 matching 7 bases. The CDR3 is 15 amino acids. Germline assignment: CDR1 SGHVS and CDR2 FNYEAQ. With 2 bases clipped from V and 2 bases from J, the junction kept 6 bases outside the gene matches. The CDR3 coding sequence is TGTGCCAGCAGCTTAAGACAGGGCGGAACCTACGAGCAGTACTTC. Translating it yields CASSLRQGGTYEQYF.

Many counts were recorded for this clonotype. V is TRBV7-2 and J is TRBJ2-5; 7 bases are a match to TRBD2. This CDR3 spans 15 amino acids. Per germline, CDR1 SGHTA and CDR2 FQGNSA. With 5 bases clipped from V and 4 bases from J, the junction kept 10 bases outside the gene matches. DNA of the CDR3: TGTGCCAGCAGCCGAAGGTCCGCGGGAGTAGAGACCCAGTACTTC. Protein product: CASSRRSAGVETQYF.

This clonotype was seen many times. This chain uses TRBV4-3 with TRBJ2-7; either TRBD1 or TRBD2 may supply D (5 bases each). The CDR3 has 16 residues. CDR1 is LGHNA and CDR2 is YSLEER in the germline V gene. The V end was cut by 1 base, the J end by 2 bases, with 15 bases between. The CDR3 loop reads CASSQVLSGTAYEQYF. CDR3 DNA sequence: TGCGCCAGCAGCCAAGTCCTATCCGGGACCGCCTACGAGCAGTACTTC.

This clonotype was seen repeatedly, ten times or more. This chain connects TRBV7-6 to TRBJ2-7; 11 bases align to TRBD2. J was trimmed by 3 bases and V by 5 bases; bases with no gene match: 3. The CDR3 is 14 residues long. From germline, CDR1 is SGHVS and CDR2 FNYEAQ. This chain's CDR3 is CASSPTSGNYEQYF. CDR3 DNA sequence: TGTGCCAGCAGCCCGACTAGCGGGAACTACGAGCAGTACTTC.

This clonotype was detected ten times or more. This chain uses TRBV4-1 with TRBJ2-1, with 9 bases that match TRBD1. Germline V gene sequence: CDR1 MGHRA, CDR2 YSYEKL. V lost 1 base to trimming and J lost 8 bases; unmatched junction nucleotides: 15. This CDR3 region has 18 residues. The CDR3 region is CASSQGRFGRRQGDEQFF. CDR3 nucleotides: TGCGCCAGCAGCCAAGGTCGGTTCGGAAGGAGACAGGGGGATGAGCAGTTCTTC.

This clonotype was counted at least ten times. The chain is built from TRBV12-3 or TRBV12-4 and TRBJ2-7; D not resolved. The CDR3 runs 13 residues. The ends were cut back, 6 bases at V and 0 bases at J, with 9 bases in the middle. The CDR3 nucleotides are TGTGCCAGCAGCACGGCTACCTCCTACGAGCAGTACTTC. This sequence encodes CASSTATSYEQYF.